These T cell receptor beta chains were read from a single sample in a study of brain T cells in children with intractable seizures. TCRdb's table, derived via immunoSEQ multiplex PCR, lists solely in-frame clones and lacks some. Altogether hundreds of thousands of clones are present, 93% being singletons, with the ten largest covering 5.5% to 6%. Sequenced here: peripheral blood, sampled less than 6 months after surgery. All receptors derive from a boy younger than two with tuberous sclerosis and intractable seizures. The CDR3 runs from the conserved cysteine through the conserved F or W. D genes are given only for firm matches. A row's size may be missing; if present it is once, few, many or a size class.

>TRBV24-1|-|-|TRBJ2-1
CATSDLPYNEQFF
TGTGCCACCAGTGATTTGCCCTACAATGAGCAGTTCTTC
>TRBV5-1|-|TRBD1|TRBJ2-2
CASSLDTGGTGELFF
TGCGCCAGCAGCTTAGACACAGGGGGCACCGGGGAGCTGTTTTTT
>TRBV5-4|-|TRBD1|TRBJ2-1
CASSLFPGQGGNEQFF
TGTGCCAGCAGCTTGTTCCCGGGACAGGGTGGCAATGAGCAGTTCTTC
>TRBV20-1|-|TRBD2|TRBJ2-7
CSASGAGRGTYEQYF
TGCAGTGCTAGTGGGGCTGGGAGGGGTACCTACGAGCAGTACTTC
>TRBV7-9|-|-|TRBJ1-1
CASSPQSEAFF
TGTGCCAGCAGCCCCCAAAGTGAAGCTTTCTTT
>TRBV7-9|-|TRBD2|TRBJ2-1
CASSLKGLTYNEQFF
TGTGCCAGCAGCTTAAAGGGACTAACCTACAATGAGCAGTTCTTC
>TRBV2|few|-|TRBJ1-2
CASTLAPVANYGYTF
TGTGCCAGCACATTAGCCCCGGTAGCTAACTATGGCTACACCTTC
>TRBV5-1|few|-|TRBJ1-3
CASSPMSQGSSGNTIYF
TGCGCCAGCAGCCCAATGTCACAGGGAAGCTCTGGAAACACCATATATTTT
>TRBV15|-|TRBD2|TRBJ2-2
CATSSLRGSGELFF
TGTGCCACCAGCAGTCTGCGGGGGTCGGGGGAGCTGTTTTTT
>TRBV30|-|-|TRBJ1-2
CAWSVFRSGGYTF
TGTGCCTGGAGTGTCTTCAGGAGTGGTGGCTACACCTTC
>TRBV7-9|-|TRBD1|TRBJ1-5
CASSLGQGSNQPQHF
TGTGCCAGCAGCTTAGGACAGGGGAGCAATCAGCCCCAGCATTTT
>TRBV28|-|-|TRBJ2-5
CASSQRTAYQETQYF
TGTGCCAGCAGTCAACGGACGGCGTACCAAGAGACCCAGTACTTC
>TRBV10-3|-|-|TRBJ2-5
CAIKDPTSSETQYF
TGTGCCATCAAAGACCCGACTAGTTCGGAGACCCAGTACTTC
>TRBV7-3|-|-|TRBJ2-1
CASSLRGEAGTTRYNEQFF
TGTGCCAGCAGCTTAAGGGGTGAGGCGGGGACAACTCGGTACAATGAGCAGTTCTTC
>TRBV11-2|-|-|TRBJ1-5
CASSLGLSQPQHF
TGTGCCAGCAGCTTGGGGTTATCCCAGCCCCAGCATTTT
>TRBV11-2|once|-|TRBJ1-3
CASSLGGDINTIYF
TGTGCCAGCAGCTTAGGGGGGGATATCAACACCATATATTTT
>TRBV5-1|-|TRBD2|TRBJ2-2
CASSLAGGANTGELFF
TGCGCCAGCAGCTTAGCGGGAGGGGCGAACACCGGGGAGCTGTTTTTT
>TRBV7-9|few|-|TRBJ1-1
CASRILREENTEAFF
TGTGCCAGCAGAATACTCAGGGAGGAGAACACTGAAGCTTTCTTT
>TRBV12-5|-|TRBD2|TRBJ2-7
CASGLVTPGLAYEQYF
TGTGCTAGTGGTTTGGTGACACCGGGACTAGCGTACGAGCAGTACTTC
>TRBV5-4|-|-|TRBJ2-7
CASSFPGEARSYEQYF
TGTGCCAGCAGCTTCCCCGGAGAAGCCCGCTCCTACGAGCAGTACTTC
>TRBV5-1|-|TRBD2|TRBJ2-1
CASSLVSAGAYNEQFF
TGCGCCAGCAGCTTGGTGTCGGCGGGAGCCTACAATGAGCAGTTCTTC
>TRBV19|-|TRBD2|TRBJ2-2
CASSPGLAGAGELFF
TGTGCCAGTAGCCCGGGACTAGCAGGAGCCGGGGAGCTGTTTTTT
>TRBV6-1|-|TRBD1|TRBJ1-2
CASSEWTGANYGYTF
TGTGCCAGCAGTGAATGGACAGGGGCTAACTATGGCTACACCTTC
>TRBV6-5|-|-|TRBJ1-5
CASSTGYSNQPQHF
TGTGCCAGCAGTACAGGGTATAGCAATCAGCCCCAGCATTTT
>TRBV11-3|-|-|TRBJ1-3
CASSQVSGNTIYF
TGTGCCAGCAGCCAAGTTAGTGGAAACACCATATATTTT
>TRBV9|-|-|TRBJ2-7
CASSEGLGAYEQYF
TGTGCCAGCAGCGAGGGACTGGGGGCCTACGAGCAGTACTTC
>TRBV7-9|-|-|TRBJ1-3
CASSLSGSGNTIYF
TGTGCCAGCAGCTTATCGGGTTCTGGAAACACCATATATTTT
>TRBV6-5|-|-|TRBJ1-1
CASSVSRDTEAFF
TGTGCCAGCAGCGTGTCCCGGGACACTGAAGCTTTCTTT
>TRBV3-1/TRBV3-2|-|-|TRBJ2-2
CASSQERAAPGELFF
TGTGCCAGCAGCCAAGAGCGAGCGGCGCCCGGGGAGCTGTTTTTT
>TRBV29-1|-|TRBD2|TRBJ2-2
CSGKRGTGELFF
TGCAGCGGAAAGCGGGGCACCGGGGAGCTGTTTTTT
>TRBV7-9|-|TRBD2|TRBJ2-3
CASSPGTSGVADTQYF
TGTGCCAGCAGCCCGGGGACTAGCGGGGTGGCAGATACGCAGTATTTT
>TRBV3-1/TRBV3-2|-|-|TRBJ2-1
CASSQRVLSSYNEQFF
TGTGCCAGCAGCCAACGCGTCCTGAGCTCCTACAATGAGCAGTTCTTC
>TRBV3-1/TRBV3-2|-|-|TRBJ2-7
CASSLSGVQYF
TGTGCCAGCAGCCTTTCGGGGGTCCAGTACTTC
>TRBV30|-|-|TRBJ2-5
CAWTPPGETQYF
TGTGCCTGGACCCCCCCAGGAGAGACCCAGTACTTC
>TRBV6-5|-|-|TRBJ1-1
CASRTIGNTEAFF
TGTGCCAGCAGGACGATCGGGAACACTGAAGCTTTCTTT
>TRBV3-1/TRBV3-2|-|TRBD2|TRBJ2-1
CASSQDLEGGPGNEQFF
TGTGCCAGCAGCCAAGATCTGGAGGGAGGGCCTGGGAATGAGCAGTTCTTC
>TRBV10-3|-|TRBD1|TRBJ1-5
CAISEFGVETGRNQPQHF
TGTGCCATCAGTGAGTTTGGTGTGGAGACAGGGAGGAATCAGCCCCAGCATTTT
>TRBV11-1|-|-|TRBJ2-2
CASRGWPPGELFF
TGTGCCAGCAGGGGGTGGCCACCCGGGGAGCTGTTTTTT
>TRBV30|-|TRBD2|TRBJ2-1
CAWSLDLADLYNEQFF
TGTGCCTGGAGCCTTGACCTAGCGGATCTCTACAATGAGCAGTTCTTC
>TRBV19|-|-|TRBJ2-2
CASRSEVGENTGELFF
TGTGCCAGTAGAAGCGAAGTGGGGGAGAACACCGGGGAGCTGTTTTTT
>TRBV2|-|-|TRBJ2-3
CASSAGDTQYF
TGTGCCAGCAGTGCGGGGGATACGCAGTATTTT
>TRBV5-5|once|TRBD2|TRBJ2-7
CASTGSGRGDEQYF
TGTGCCAGCACCGGAAGCGGGAGAGGGGACGAGCAGTACTTC
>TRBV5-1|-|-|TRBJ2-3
CASSQNTDTQYF
TGCGCCAGCAGCCAAAACACAGATACGCAGTATTTT
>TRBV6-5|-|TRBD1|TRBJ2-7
CASSLTGDEQYF
TGTGCCAGCAGTCTTACAGGGGACGAGCAGTACTTC
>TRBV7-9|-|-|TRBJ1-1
CASSRTGLTTEAFF
TGTGCCAGCAGCCGAACAGGGTTGACAACTGAAGCTTTCTTT
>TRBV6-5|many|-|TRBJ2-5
CASGRRYQETQYF
TGTGCCAGCGGGCGACGTTACCAAGAGACCCAGTACTTC
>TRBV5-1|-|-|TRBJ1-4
CASSLGPPDNEKLFF
TGCGCCAGCAGCTTAGGTCCCCCGGATAATGAAAAACTGTTTTTT